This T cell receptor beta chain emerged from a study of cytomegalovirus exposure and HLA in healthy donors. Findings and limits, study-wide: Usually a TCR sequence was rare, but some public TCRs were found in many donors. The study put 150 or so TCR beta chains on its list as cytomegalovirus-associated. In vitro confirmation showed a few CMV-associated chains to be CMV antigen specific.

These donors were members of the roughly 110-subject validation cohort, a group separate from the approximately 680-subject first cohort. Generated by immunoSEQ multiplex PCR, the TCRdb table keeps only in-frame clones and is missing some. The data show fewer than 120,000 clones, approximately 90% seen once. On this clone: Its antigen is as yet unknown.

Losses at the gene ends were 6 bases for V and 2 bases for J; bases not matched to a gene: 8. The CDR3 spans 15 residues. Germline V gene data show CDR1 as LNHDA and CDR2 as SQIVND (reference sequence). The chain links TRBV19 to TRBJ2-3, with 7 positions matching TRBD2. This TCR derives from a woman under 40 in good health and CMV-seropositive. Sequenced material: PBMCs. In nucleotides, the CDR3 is TGTGCCAGTAGGGGCGGGAGAGGCGTCACAGATACGCAGTATTTT. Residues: CASRGGRGVTDTQYF.